This TCR beta chain originates from a study of neurological immune-mediated disorders. Study results and caveats: Across subjects, expanded clones had no CDR3 amino acid sequences in common, pointing to private repertoires in all groups.

Trimming removed 4 bases from V and 7 bases from J; junction bases left unmatched: 9. There are 14 residues in the CDR3. Germline CDR1 DFQATT, CDR2 SNEGSKA (reference sequence). This clonotype occurred many times. Its cognate antigen is unknown. Template-switch 5'RACE cDNA synthesis added a 10-nucleotide unique molecular identifier. TCRdb re-analysed the 5' RACE reads in MiXCR, keeping a single row per CDR3 protein. In the table there are tens of thousands of distinct CDR3 sequences, more than 4.5% of which are singletons. Specimen: CD4+ T cells from blood. The sequence was obtained from a man aged 18 to 29 in good health. The J gene is TRBJ1-4, the V gene TRBV20-1; 7 bases match TRBD1. The CDR3 sequence: CSAIVPGGGEKLFF. CDR3 nucleotide sequence: TGCAGTGCTATCGTTCCAGGGGGTGGTGAAAAACTGTTTTTT.